The source of this TCR beta chain is a study of cytomegalovirus exposure and HLA in healthy donors. Study observations and caveats: A later analysis showed that HLA-associated TCR beta chains had undergone more clonal expansion than equally common others. Earlier analysis found most TCR beta V segments productive about 87% or about 30% of the time. Donors were assumed by presence/absence analyses to have roughly uniform sequencing depth.

About this clone: Antigen specificity is unknown. The sample has other DNA sequences that encode this CDR3 too.

The J segment lost 3 bases and the V segment lost 4 bases, leaving 13 bases of the junction unmatched. The length of the CDR3 is 17 residues. Germline CDR1 is SNHLY and CDR2 is FYNNEI. PCR used 60 Vbeta primers and 13 Jbeta primers. Only in-frame clones appear in the TCRdb table, and some are missing; sequencing was by immunoSEQ multiplex PCR. The table lists 100,000 to 120,000 clones, roughly 84% of them singletons. Healthy donors of bone marrow made up the group. The sequence came from a man aged 25-40 years in good health and CMV-seropositive. The chain carries TRBV2 and TRBJ2-7; TRBD2 aligns across 9 bases. The sequenced sample was PBMCs. CDR3 nucleotides: TGTGCCAGCAGTGGTCTTAGCGGGGGCCAATTCGTCTACGAGCAGTACTTC. Encoded protein: CASSGLSGGQFVYEQYF. Supplemented by reference TRBV2 and TRBJ2-7, the full variable domain reads EPEVTQTPSHQVTQMGQEVILRCVPISNHLYFYWYRQILGQKVEFLVSFYNNEISEKSEIFDDQFSVERPDGSNFTLKIRSTKLEDSAMYFCASSGLSGGQFVYEQYFGPGTRLTVT.